A single sample is the source of the 15 T cell receptor beta chains below, sequenced in a study of blood T cell repertoires in COVID-19. Libraries were prepared by immunoSEQ multiplex PCR; TCRdb keeps only in-frame clonotypes and omits some of them. The data contain some 99,000 clones, over 70% of them singletons. Sequenced: peripheral blood. These receptors all come from a woman older than 75 with acute or convalescent COVID-19.

CDR3 DNA: TGCGCCAGCAGCTTGGTCGGTTCGAACACTGAAGCTTTCTTT. It yields the protein CASSLVGSNTEAFF. The chain carries TRBV5-1 and TRBJ1-1, with no clear D. Per germline, CDR1 SGHRS and CDR2 YFSETQ. V gave up 0 bases and J gave up 1 base, with 7 bases separating them. This CDR3 contains 14 residues.

This chain links TRBV7-2 with TRBJ1-6; no clear D. With 2 bases removed from V and 7 bases from J, the gap between germline ends came to 9 bases. The CDR3 runs to 14 residues. Looked up from germline, CDR1 is SGHTA and CDR2 is FQGNSA. The CDR3 spells CASSLRDLNSPLHF. The CDR3 DNA reads as TGTGCCAGCAGCTTACGGGATTTGAATTCACCCCTCCACTTT.

The chain carries TRBV11-2 and TRBJ1-1; 8 positions agree with TRBD1. The CDR3 sequence is 15 residues long. Germline values: CDR1 SGHAT, CDR2 FQNNGV. Germline trimming cut 5 bases from V and 4 bases from J; bases unmatched to any gene: 9. CDR3 sequence reads: CASSLRQGKSTEAFF. The CDR3 DNA reads TGTGCCAGCAGCCTCCGACAGGGGAAGAGCACTGAAGCTTTCTTT. The variable domain in full, with the rest retrieved from reference TRBV11-2 and TRBJ1-1, is EAGVAQSPRYKIIEKRQSVAFWCNPISGHATLYWYQQILGQGPKLLIQFQNNGVVDDSQLPKDRFSAERLKGVDSTLKIQPAKLEDSAVYLCASSLRQGKSTEAFFGQGTRLTVV.

This clone was counted only a few times. The V call is TRBV19, the J call TRBJ1-2; D unresolved. V shed 5 bases and J shed 3 bases, with 13 bases lying between them. CDR1 is LNHDA and CDR2 is SQIVND in the germline V gene (reference sequence). The CDR3 is made up of 14 amino acids. The CDR3 loop is CASSARLIHYGYTF. The CDR3 bases are TGTGCCAGTAGTGCTCGGTTAATCCACTATGGCTACACCTTC.

This sequence joins TRBV28 and TRBJ2-7; tentatively, D is TRBD1 (6 bases). This CDR3 has 14 amino acids. Looked up from germline, CDR1 is MDHEN and CDR2 is SYDVKM. V lost 4 bases and J 2 bases, leaving 12 bases between the germline ends. CDR3 protein: CASSSEQGTYEQYF. The CDR3 DNA reads as TGTGCCAGCAGTTCCGAGCAGGGGACCTACGAGCAGTACTTC.

The chain is built from TRBV19 and TRBJ1-1, with 9 positions matching TRBD1. CDR3 size: 15 residues. V lost 3 bases, J lost 10 bases, and 12 bases stayed unmatched. Germline V CDR1 and CDR2: LNHDA, SQIVND (reference sequence). CDR3 bases: TGTGCCAGTAGTATTCGACAGGGGGACGGGCGAAGAGCTTTCTTT. It specifies CASSIRQGDGRRAFF.

V and J are TRBV19 and TRBJ1-1, with 9 bases identical to TRBD1. The length of the CDR3 is 14 residues. Germline V gene data show CDR1 as LNHDA and CDR2 as SQIVND (reference sequence). V shed 5 bases, J shed 4 bases, and the junction held 5 bases outside the gene matches. The CDR3 DNA follows: TGTGCCAGTAGTTCCCGGGACAGGGCCACTGAAGCTTTCTTT. It codes for CASSSRDRATEAFF.

This clone was seen only once. The chain carries TRBV15 and TRBJ1-2; D is undetermined. CDR1 and CDR2 (germline): LNHNV, YYDKDF (reference sequence). The CDR3 has 14 amino acids. V gave up 0 bases and J gave up 4 bases, with 9 bases separating them. In DNA, the CDR3 is TGTGCCACCAGCAGAGATGCGTTCGGCTATGGCTACACCTTC. Protein product: CATSRDAFGYGYTF. The complete variable domain, with remaining parts taken from reference TRBV15 and TRBJ1-2, reads DAMVIQNPRYQVTQFGKPVTLSCSQTLNHNVMYWYQQKSSQAPKLLFHYYDKDFNNEADTPDNFQSRRPNTSFCFLDIRSPGLGDTAMYLCATSRDAFGYGYTFGSGTRLTVV.

V usage is TRBV6-6 and J usage is TRBJ2-3; 7 bases are shared with TRBD1. The CDR3 consists of 15 residues. The V gene end was trimmed by 5 bases and the J gene end by 0 bases; junction bases not matched to a gene: 5. CDR1 is MNHNY and CDR2 is SVGAGI in the germline V gene (reference sequence). For the CDR3, the DNA is TGTGCCAGCAGTGGGGACAGTTTTAGCACAGATACGCAGTATTTT. It yields the protein CASSGDSFSTDTQYF.

The chain employs TRBV5-1 and TRBJ2-3; D is uncertain. The CDR3 contains 16 residues. Trimming stripped 0 bases from V and 1 base from J, with 12 bases between. Germline V gene lookup returns CDR1 SGHRS and CDR2 YFSETQ. CDR3: CASSLDPVQGTDTQYF. In DNA form, the CDR3 reads TGCGCCAGCAGCTTGGACCCGGTTCAGGGCACAGATACGCAGTATTTT.

This sequence joins TRBV19 and TRBJ1-6; D possibly corresponds to TRBD1 (6 bases). The germline CDR1 and CDR2 sequences are LNHDA and SQIVND (reference sequence). CDR3 size: 14 residues. The V and J ends lost 6 bases and 10 bases respectively, with 16 bases between them. The CDR3 here is CASSVSGQSSPLHF. CDR3 sequence (DNA): TGTGCCAGTAGCGTGTCGGGACAATCATCACCCCTCCACTTT.

This clone was counted between two and nine times. This rearrangement joins TRBV4-3 to TRBJ2-7; 10 nucleotides match TRBD1. CDR1 is LGHNA and CDR2 is YSLEER in the germline V gene. The CDR3 spans 15 residues. With 2 bases clipped from V and 1 base from J, the junction kept 2 bases outside the gene matches. CDR3 bases: TGCGCCAGCAGCCAACAGGACAGGGGGTCCTACGAGCAGTACTTC. Residues: CASSQQDRGSYEQYF.

V is TRBV30 and J is TRBJ2-1; TRBD2 matches at 9 bases. J was trimmed by 1 base and V by 4 bases; bases with no gene match: 14. CDR3 length: 18 amino acids. Germline loops: CDR1 GTSNPN, CDR2 SVGIG (reference sequence). The CDR3 bases are TGTGCCTGGAAAATGGTCAGCGGGGGGCCAGTTTCCTACAATGAGCAGTTCTTC. Its protein product is CAWKMVSGGPVSYNEQFF.

V gene TRBV10-2 combines with J gene TRBJ2-6; D may be TRBD1 (5 bases). Trimming shortened V by 9 bases and J by 0 bases, and 15 bases separated the two germline ends. CDR3 size: 16 residues. Germline V gene sequence: CDR1 WSHSY, CDR2 SAAADI. The CDR3 spells CASREQGYSGANVLTF. CDR3 coding DNA: TGCGCCAGTCGAGAGCAGGGTTACTCTGGGGCCAACGTCCTGACTTTC.

This clone was picked up one time. This chain's CDR3 is CSAKGVLEQYV. The CDR3 region has the DNA TGCAGTGCTAAGGGGGTACTCGAGCAGTACGTC. V gene TRBV20-1 combines with J gene TRBJ2-7; possible D gene TRBD1, 6 bases. CDR3 size: 11 residues. Germline V CDR1 and CDR2: DFQATT, SNEGSKA (reference sequence). Between the trimmed V and J ends, which lost 4 bases and 6 bases, there was a span of 10 bases.